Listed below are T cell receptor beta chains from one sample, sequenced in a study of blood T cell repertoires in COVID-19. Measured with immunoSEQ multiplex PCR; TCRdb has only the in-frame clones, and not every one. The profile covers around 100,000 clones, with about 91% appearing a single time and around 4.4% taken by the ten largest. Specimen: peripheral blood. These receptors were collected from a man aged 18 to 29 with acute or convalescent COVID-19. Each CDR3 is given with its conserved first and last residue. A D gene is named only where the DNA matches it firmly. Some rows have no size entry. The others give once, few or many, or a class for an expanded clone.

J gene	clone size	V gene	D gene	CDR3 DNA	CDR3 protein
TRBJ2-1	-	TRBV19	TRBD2	TGTGCCAGTATGGGAGGGGCCCGGGGAAATGAGCAGTTCTTC	CASMGGARGNEQFF
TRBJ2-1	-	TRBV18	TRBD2	TGTGCCAGCTCACCTCAGGCTAGCGGGTTAAATGAGCAGTTCTTC	CASSPQASGLNEQFF
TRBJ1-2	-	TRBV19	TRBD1	TGTGCCAGTAGTAGGGACAGGGGGCTGGGTAACTATGGCTACACCTTC	CASSRDRGLGNYGYTF
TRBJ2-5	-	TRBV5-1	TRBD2	TGCGCCAGCAGCTCCACCCTTGCCAGCGGGGGGTCGGGGACCCAGTACTTC	CASSSTLASGGSGTQYF
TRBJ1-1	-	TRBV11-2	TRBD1	TGTGCCAGCAGCTTAGATTCAGGGGACAGCACTGAAGCTTTCTTT	CASSLDSGDSTEAFF
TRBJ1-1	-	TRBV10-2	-	TGCGCCAGCAGTCCGGGACAAGGAAGCTACACTGAAGCTTTCTTT	CASSPGQGSYTEAFF
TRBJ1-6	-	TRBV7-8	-	TGTGCCAGCAGCTTAGACAGGGCGACCTTGGGTTCACCCCTCCACTTT	CASSLDRATLGSPLHF
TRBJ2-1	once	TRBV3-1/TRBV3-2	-	TGTGCCAGCAGCCAAGATAATGGACTGCTCAATGAGCAGTTCTTC	CASSQDNGLLNEQFF
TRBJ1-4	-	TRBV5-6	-	TGTGCCAGCAGCTCTGAGCTACAGGGATCCGAAAAACTGTTTTTT	CASSSELQGSEKLFF
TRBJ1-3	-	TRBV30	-	TGTGCCTGGAGTACTATCACCCCCAGCACCATATATTTT	CAWSTITPSTIYF
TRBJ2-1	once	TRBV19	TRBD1	TGTGCCAGTACCTTACAGGGGGAGGATGAGCAGTTCTTC	CASTLQGEDEQFF
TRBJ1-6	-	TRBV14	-	TGTGCCAGCAGCTTGCAGTATAATTCACCCCTCCACTTT	CASSLQYNSPLHF
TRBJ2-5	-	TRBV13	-	TGTGCCAGCAGCTCGAATATCTTCCCCGGGACCCAGTACTTC	CASSSNIFPGTQYF
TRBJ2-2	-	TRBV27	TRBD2	TGTGCCAGCAGTTTACAGCCAGGACTAGCGGGAGGGAACACCGGGGAGCTGTTTTTT	CASSLQPGLAGGNTGELFF
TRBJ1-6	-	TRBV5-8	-	TGTGCCAGCAGCTCGGCCAGGGCCGGGAATTCACCCCTCCACTTT	CASSSARAGNSPLHF
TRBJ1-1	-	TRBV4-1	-	TGCGCCAGCAGTCCGGGACACCTTAACACTGAAGCTTTCTTT	CASSPGHLNTEAFF
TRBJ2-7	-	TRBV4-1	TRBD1	TGCGCCAGCAGCCCCCGGACAGGGGGGCAGGGGCCCTACGAGCAGTACTTC	CASSPRTGGQGPYEQYF
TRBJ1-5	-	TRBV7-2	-	TGTGCCAGCAGCTTAGGAGCCCCTGATAGCAATCAGCCCCAGCATTTT	CASSLGAPDSNQPQHF
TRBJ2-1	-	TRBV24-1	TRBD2	TGTGCCACCAGTGCAAGCGGGAGGGCCACAGCCCGCAATGAGCAGTTCTTC	CATSASGRATARNEQFF
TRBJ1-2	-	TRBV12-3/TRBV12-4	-	TGTGCCAGCAGTTTAGGTGTGCGGCGTGGCTACACCTTC	CASSLGVRRGYTF
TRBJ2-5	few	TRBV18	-	TGTGCCAGCTCACCACTACAGGGCGGAGAGACCCAGTACTTC	CASSPLQGGETQYF
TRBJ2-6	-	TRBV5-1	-	TGCGCCAGCAGCCGGACAGAGCTCTCTGGGGCCAACGTCCTGACTTTC	CASSRTELSGANVLTF
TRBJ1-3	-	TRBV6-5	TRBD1	TGTGCCACCGGTTACAGGGGGAGTGGAAACACCATATATTTT	CATGYRGSGNTIYF
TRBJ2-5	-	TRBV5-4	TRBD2	TGTGCCAGCAGTACCCCAGCGGGAGGGCCTACGGAGACCCAGTACTTC	CASSTPAGGPTETQYF
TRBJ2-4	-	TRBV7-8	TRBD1	TGTGCCAGCAGCTTAAGTCGGTTCCCGACAGGGGGCGCTCCCAAAAACATTCAGTACTTC	CASSLSRFPTGGAPKNIQYF
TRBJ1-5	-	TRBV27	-	TGTGCCAGCAGTCCCACAACCATCGGACAGTTAAGCAATCAGCCCCAGCATTTT	CASSPTTIGQLSNQPQHF
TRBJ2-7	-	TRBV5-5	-	TGTGCCAGCAGCTTGCGCCACATTTCGGGGGATCCCGCCTACGAGCAGTACTTC	CASSLRHISGDPAYEQYF
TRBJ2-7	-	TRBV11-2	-	TGTGCCAGCAGCCTAGAATTTAACGAGCAGTACTTC	CASSLEFNEQYF
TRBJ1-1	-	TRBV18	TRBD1	TGTGCCAGCTCAGAAGGGACAGGCAACACTGAAGCTTTCTTT	CASSEGTGNTEAFF
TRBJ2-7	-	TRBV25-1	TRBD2	TGTGCCAGCAGCCCTTCGACTGGGGGGGGTGGCTACGAGCAGTACTTC	CASSPSTGGGGYEQYF
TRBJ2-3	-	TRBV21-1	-	TGTGCCAGCAGCCCGACAGGGGTGGAAGATACGCAGTATTTT	CASSPTGVEDTQYF
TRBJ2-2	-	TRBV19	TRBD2	TGTGCCAGTAGTTTTAGCGGGGGGGCCCCCGGGGAGCTGTTTTTT	CASSFSGGAPGELFF
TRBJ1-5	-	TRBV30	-	TGTGCCTGGAGGGCCAAGGTGGGGGGACATCAGCCCCAGCATTTT	CAWRAKVGGHQPQHF
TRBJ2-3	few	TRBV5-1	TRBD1	TGCGCCAGCAGCACGGGACAGGGCACAGATACGCAGTATTTT	CASSTGQGTDTQYF
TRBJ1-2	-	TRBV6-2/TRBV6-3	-	TGTGCCAGCAGTTCGGGGGGCGCCCCCACCTTC	CASSSGGAPTF
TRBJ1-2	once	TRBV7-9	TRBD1	TGTGCCAGCAGCCGGACAGGGAGTATGACCTTC	CASSRTGSMTF
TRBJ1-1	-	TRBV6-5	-	TGTGCCAGCAGAAACGGCAGGGAGAACACTGAAGCTTTCTTT	CASRNGRENTEAFF